One sample yielded the 20 T cell receptor beta chains listed below, sequenced in a study of control samples from healthy donors and cancer patients. Profiling relied on immunoSEQ multiplex PCR, and the TCRdb table lists in-frame clones only, not all of them. The sample has approximately 93,000 clones; approximately 91% are singletons. Sequencing input: PBMCs. The receptors were gathered from a woman between 45 and 65 years old with colorectal cancer.

This clone was seen a handful of times. The DNA of the CDR3 is TGCGCCAGCGGTCCGCAGGGGAGCGGTCAGCCCCAGCATTTT. It translates to CASGPQGSGQPQHF. The rearrangement uses TRBV10-1 and TRBJ1-5, with D possibly TRBD1 on 6 matching bases. Trimming took 8 bases from V and 6 from J, leaving 17 bases between them. The CDR3 runs to 14 residues. The V gene's germline CDR1 is WNHNN and CDR2 SYGVQD (reference sequence).

This clone was recorded once. This chain uses TRBV4-2 with TRBJ1-4; the match to TRBD1 covers 8 bases. From germline, CDR1 is LGHNA and CDR2 YNFKEQ. CDR3 size: 16 residues. J gave up 6 bases and V 4 bases, and 10 bases lay outside the gene matches. CDR3 sequence: CASSPGPQGVYEKLFF. The CDR3 DNA reads as TGTGCCAGCAGCCCAGGACCACAGGGGGTATATGAAAAACTGTTTTTT.

This chain joins TRBV4-1 and TRBJ2-3, with 11 bases that match TRBD2. The CDR3 sequence is 15 residues long. Per germline, CDR1 MGHRA and CDR2 YSYEKL. V lost 6 bases to trimming and J lost 7 bases; unmatched junction nucleotides: 9. CDR3 in DNA: TGCGCCAGCAGTCTTAGCGGGGGGGCCACCCATACGCAGTATTTT. It yields the protein CASSLSGGATHTQYF.

This chain uses TRBV28 with TRBJ2-7; D possibly corresponds to TRBD1 (6 bases). Per germline, CDR1 MDHEN and CDR2 SYDVKM. V was trimmed by 3 bases and J by 4 bases, leaving 10 bases between them. CDR3 length: 13 residues. As DNA, the CDR3 is TGTGCCAGCAGTTTTACAGGGCCTTACGAGCAGTACGTC. Protein product: CASSFTGPYEQYV.

This clone has only one observation. This sequence joins TRBV6-6 and TRBJ1-4; D not resolved. Trimming cost V 2 bases and J 6 bases, with 1 base left between them. Germline CDR1 MNHNY, CDR2 SVGAGI (reference sequence). The CDR3 is made up of 11 amino acids. DNA for the CDR3: TGTGCCAGCAGTTACGATGAAAAACTGTTTTTT. Its translation is CASSYDEKLFF.

There are a few counts of this clone. V gene TRBV24-1 combines with J gene TRBJ2-3, with 12 bases aligning to TRBD2. From germline, CDR1 is KGHDR and CDR2 SFDVKD. The CDR3 contains 17 residues. The J segment lost 0 bases and the V segment lost 2 bases, leaving 2 bases of the junction unmatched. The DNA for the CDR3 is TGTGCCACCAGTGATTCTAGCGGGGGGGGGAGCACAGATACGCAGTATTTT. This gives the protein CATSDSSGGGSTDTQYF.

This clone has only one observation. V gene TRBV19 combines with J gene TRBJ1-4; D is unresolved. Per germline, CDR1 LNHDA and CDR2 SQIVND (reference sequence). Trimming left V 6 bases short and J 4 bases short, with 6 bases between. The CDR3 is 12 amino acids. The CDR3 protein is CASRRSNEKLFF. DNA for the CDR3: TGTGCCAGTAGACGGAGTAATGAAAAACTGTTTTTT. Supplemented by reference TRBV19 and TRBJ1-4, the full variable domain reads DGGITQSPKYLFRKEGQNVTLSCEQNLNHDAMYWYRQDPGQGLRLIYYSQIVNDFQKGDIAEGYSVSREKKESFPLTVTSAQKNPTAFYLCASRRSNEKLFFGSGTQLSVL.

The sample holds one count of this clone. V is TRBV28 and J is TRBJ1-2; D is unclear. V shed 4 bases and J shed 3 bases, with 12 bases lying between them. This CDR3 region has 14 residues. The germline CDR1 and CDR2 sequences are MDHEN and SYDVKM. CDR3 amino acids: CASSSVTRYYGYTF. The CDR3 DNA follows: TGTGCCAGCAGTTCCGTGACGCGGTACTATGGCTACACCTTC.

This clone was observed a handful of times. The chain joins TRBV5-1 to TRBJ2-1; 7 bases fit TRBD1. CDR3 length: 17 amino acids. Trimming removed 3 bases from V and 4 bases from J; junction bases left unmatched: 13. The V gene's germline CDR1 is SGHRS and CDR2 YFSETQ. CDR3 nucleotides: TGCGCCAGCAGCTATAGAAGTTTGACAGGGCAGTACAATGAGCAGTTCTTC. It is translated as CASSYRSLTGQYNEQFF.

The CDR3 spells CASIPNGAGPYGYTF. The CDR3 nucleotides read TGTGCCAGCATTCCGAACGGGGCAGGTCCCTATGGCTACACCTTC. This chain links TRBV28 with TRBJ1-2, with D possibly being TRBD1 (5 bases). V was clipped by 7 bases and J by 4 bases, with 19 bases between them. Germline V gene sequence: CDR1 MDHEN, CDR2 SYDVKM. The CDR3 is 15 residues long.

V and J are TRBV5-5 and TRBJ1-4, with 7 bases that match TRBD1. Germline V gives CDR1 SGHKS, CDR2 YYEKEE (reference sequence). With V trimmed by 0 bases and J by 8 bases, 4 bases remained unmatched. This CDR3 comprises 14 residues. The CDR3 coding sequence is TGTGCCAGCAGCTTGGCGACAGGGACCGAAAAACTGTTTTTT. This encodes CASSLATGTEKLFF.

The rearrangement joins TRBV10-3 to TRBJ1-4, with D hard to call. CDR3 length: 15 amino acids. Germline V lookup: CDR1 ENHRY, CDR2 SYGVKD. V was shortened by 0 bases and J by 8 bases, with 13 bases between the two germline ends. CDR3 in amino acids: CAISESTPAREKLFF. The CDR3 bases are TGTGCCATCAGTGAGTCGACCCCGGCGAGGGAAAAACTGTTTTTT.

V and J are TRBV7-2 and TRBJ1-2; D gene ambiguous. The germline gives CDR1 SGHTA, CDR2 FQGNSA. Trimming stripped 0 bases from V and 8 bases from J, with 16 bases between. The CDR3 covers 15 residues. In DNA, the CDR3 is TGTGCCAGCAGCTTAGCAGGAGCCGGGAAAGGAGGCTACACCTTC. Translating gives CASSLAGAGKGGYTF.

CDR3 nucleotides: TGTGCCAGCAGTTTATCCGCGGGAAGCAATCAGCCCCAGCATTTT. As protein: CASSLSAGSNQPQHF. The gene calls are TRBV27 and TRBJ1-5; D gene ambiguous. Trimming shortened V by 0 bases and J by 1 base, and 7 bases separated the two germline ends. Looked up from germline, CDR1 is MNHEY and CDR2 is SMNVEV (reference sequence). The CDR3 extends over 15 amino acids.

The rearrangement uses TRBV12-5 and TRBJ2-2; tentatively, D is TRBD2 (6 bases). The germline V and J ends were trimmed by 1 base and 7 bases, with 10 bases remaining between them. Looked up from germline, CDR1 is LGHNT and CDR2 is FRNRAP. The CDR3 has 14 amino acids. The CDR3 DNA is TGTGCTAGTGGTTTGGGGCGGGACGGCGGGGAGCTGTTTTTT. It encodes CASGLGRDGGELFF.

This sequence joins TRBV28 and TRBJ1-3; D gene ambiguous. CDR1 is MDHEN and CDR2 is SYDVKM in the germline V gene. V was cut by 2 bases and J by 4 bases, with 9 bases left in between. The CDR3 runs to 14 residues. This chain's CDR3 is CASSLEVPGNTIYF. The CDR3, as DNA: TGTGCCAGCAGTTTAGAGGTCCCCGGAAACACCATATATTTT.

The chain carries TRBV4-1 and TRBJ2-6; TRBD2 matches 7 bases. V lost 0 bases to trimming and J lost 0 bases; unmatched junction nucleotides: 11. The CDR3 runs to 20 residues. Germline CDR1 is MGHRA and CDR2 is YSYEKL. This CDR3 is CASSQEMLGGVASGANVLTF. CDR3 coding DNA: TGCGCCAGCAGCCAAGAAATGCTGGGAGGGGTTGCCTCTGGGGCCAACGTCCTGACTTTC.

The genes are TRBV29-1 and TRBJ2-2, with D unclear. This CDR3 is 12 amino acids long. Germline CDR1 is SQVTM and CDR2 is ANQGSEA. Trimming cost V 5 bases and J 5 bases, with 9 bases left between them. The DNA of the CDR3 is TGCAGCGTTTCCAAGGAGACCGGGGAGCTGTTTTTT. Its protein product is CSVSKETGELFF.

The V and J genes are TRBV27 and TRBJ2-5; D is unresolved. V gave up 3 bases and J gave up 4 bases, with 9 bases separating them. CDR3 length: 13 amino acids. The germline CDR1 and CDR2 sequences are MNHEY and SMNVEV (reference sequence). In DNA, the CDR3 is TGTGCCAGCAGTTTCTATATGGGAGAGACCCAGTACTTC. This sequence encodes CASSFYMGETQYF.

This clone was found once. The V call is TRBV2, the J call TRBJ1-4; D possibly corresponds to TRBD1 (5 bases). CDR1 and CDR2 from the germline V gene are SNHLY and FYNNEI. Trimming took off 9 bases at V and 7 bases at J, with 21 bases between the two ends. The CDR3 sequence is 15 residues long. CDR3 sequence: CASKDRGLGAEKLFF. CDR3 nucleotide sequence: TGTGCCAGTAAGGATCGGGGCCTAGGGGCTGAAAAACTGTTTTTT. Looking up the rest from reference TRBV2 and TRBJ1-4 gives the full variable domain: EPEVTQTPSHQVTQMGQEVILRCVPISNHLYFYWYRQILGQKVEFLVSFYNNEISEKSEIFDDQFSVERPDGSNFTLKIRSTKLEDSAMYFCASKDRGLGAEKLFFGSGTQLSVL.